Listed below are T cell receptor beta chains from one sample, sequenced in a study of blood T cell repertoires in COVID-19. Sequencing was performed with immunoSEQ multiplex PCR; in TCRdb, only in-frame clones are kept and a portion is missing. Of about 300,000 clones in the sample, about 90% were seen once. Material for sequencing was peripheral blood. The source is a woman aged 25 to 45 with COVID-19, enrolled during active disease. Both conserved end residues are trimmed from each CDR3.

V	CDR3
TRBV5-1	ASSVGGASNEQF
TRBV7-9	ASSFLTDEKLF
TRBV7-2	ASSLSGGTGELF
TRBV7-2	ASSPRGLSNQPQH
TRBV5-6	ASSLLLGAKTEAF
TRBV18	ASSPRRDRDHEQF
TRBV27	ASKQATPGVEQF
TRBV5-6	ASSLARDRGHGQPQH
TRBV7-7	ASSLSSGLGKETQY
TRBV18	ASSPGQGSTDTQY
TRBV30	AWTSLDFRGESGELF
TRBV5-4	ASNRMPKPPYNEQF
TRBV2	ASSEEAVRETQY